What follows are 11 T cell receptor beta chains derived from one specimen sequenced in a study of PD-1 blockade in classical Hodgkin lymphoma. Assay: immunoSEQ multiplex PCR; the TCRdb copy retains only in-frame clones and omits some. The sample lists about 30,000 clones, roughly four fifths occurring once. Time point denoted: cycle 4 day 1 (C4D1), after more than five weeks of nivolumab. Brentuximab vedotin exposure varied among the patients, all of whom had relapsed after autologous stem cell transplantation. Using magnetic negative selection, the CD4+ T cells were separated out of thawed PBMCs. The sequencing used CD4+ T cells from blood, collected before the fourth cycle of nivolumab. These receptors were obtained from a human donor with classical Hodgkin lymphoma.

This sequence joins TRBV19 and TRBJ2-7; 7 bases match TRBD1. The CDR3 totals 15 residues. Germline loops: CDR1 LNHDA, CDR2 SQIVND (reference sequence). The V segment lost 3 bases and the J segment 0 bases; nucleotides outside the gene matches: 5. Written as DNA, the CDR3 is TGTGCCAGTAGTATTGTTGGACAGGACTCCTACGAGCAGTACTTC. Translation gives CASSIVGQDSYEQYF.

This clone was counted only a few times. The rearrangement joins TRBV9 to TRBJ2-3; possible D gene TRBD2, 6 bases. This CDR3 contains 13 residues. The germline V and J ends were trimmed by 5 bases and 4 bases, with 11 bases remaining between them. Per the germline V gene, CDR1 is SGDLS and CDR2 is YYNGEE. The CDR3 sequence is CASSSPGADTQYF. In DNA form, the CDR3 reads TGTGCCAGCAGTTCTCCGGGGGCAGATACGCAGTATTTT.

This clone was observed a few times. The V call is TRBV30, the J call TRBJ1-5, with D hard to call. Germline lookup yields CDR1 GTSNPN and CDR2 SVGIG (reference sequence). Deletions cut 1 base from V and 6 bases from J, with 10 bases between. The CDR3 sequence is 13 residues long. CDR3 DNA sequence: TGTGCCTGGAGTGGACTAGTTGGTCAGCCCCAGCATTTT. Translated: CAWSGLVGQPQHF.

The chain combines TRBV7-7 with TRBJ2-3, with TRBD1 identical over 8 bases. The J segment lost 5 bases and the V segment lost 2 bases, leaving 3 bases of the junction unmatched. Germline CDR1 and CDR2: SSHAT and FNYEAQ (reference sequence). The CDR3 loop spans 14 amino acids. This chain's CDR3 is CASSLQGAGDTQYF. The CDR3 nucleotides read TGTGCCAGCAGCTTACAGGGGGCCGGAGATACGCAGTATTTT. The whole variable domain, remainder taken from reference TRBV7-7 and TRBJ2-3, is GAGVSQSPRYKVTKRGQDVTLRCDPISSHATLYWYQQALGQGPEFLTYFNYEAQPDKSGLPSDRFSAERPEGSISTLTIQRTEQRDSAMYRCASSLQGAGDTQYFGPGTRLTVL.

V is TRBV10-2 and J is TRBJ1-1, with TRBD1 matching over 7 bases. The CDR3 is made up of 13 amino acids. The germline CDR1 and CDR2 sequences are WSHSY and SAAADI. After removal of 5 bases from V and 6 bases from J, the junction contained 6 bases not matched to a gene. The chain's CDR3 is CASSPEGAPEAFF. In nucleotides, the CDR3 is TGCGCCAGCAGTCCGGAGGGGGCTCCTGAAGCTTTCTTT.

The chain recombines TRBV6-5 with TRBJ1-4, with a possible D match to TRBD1 (6 bases). Germline V lookup: CDR1 MNHEY, CDR2 SVGAGI. Trimming cost V 6 bases and J 7 bases, with 15 bases left between them. The CDR3 runs to 14 residues. The CDR3 region is CASRIFGQSEKLFF. DNA for the CDR3: TGTGCCAGCAGGATATTCGGACAGAGTGAAAAACTGTTTTTT.

The J gene is TRBJ2-3, the V gene TRBV14; tentatively, D is TRBD1 (6 bases). The germline CDR1 and CDR2 sequences are SGHDN and FVKESK. There are 16 residues in the CDR3. V lost 0 bases, J lost 2 bases, and 12 bases lay in between. CDR3 in DNA: TGTGCCAGCAGCCAAGAACTCAGGGGATTCACAGATACGCAGTATTTT. Encoded protein: CASSQELRGFTDTQYF.

The rearrangement joins TRBV9 to TRBJ2-3; 15 nucleotides line up with TRBD2. Germline assignment: CDR1 SGDLS and CDR2 YYNGEE. J lost 5 bases, V lost 4 bases, and 5 bases had no gene match. The CDR3 has 16 residues. The CDR3: CASSSPGLAGGDTQYF. The DNA of the CDR3 is TGTGCCAGCAGCTCCCCGGGACTAGCGGGGGGAGATACGCAGTATTTT.

The V call is TRBV7-6, the J call TRBJ2-3; possibly TRBD2 for D (6 bases). CDR3 length: 16 residues. Trimming cost V 5 bases and J 2 bases, with 17 bases left between them. Germline V gene sequence: CDR1 SGHVS, CDR2 FNYEAQ. The DNA for the CDR3 is TGTGCCAGCAGCAGGGACTCCCTCCGGTCCACAGATACGCAGTATTTT. It is translated as CASSRDSLRSTDTQYF.

This clone was detected only once. Sequence at one end of the junction differs from germline and may be a read error. The rearrangement joins TRBV7-2 to TRBJ2-1, with 12 bases lining up with TRBD1. There are 13 residues in the CDR3. Germline V gene data show CDR1 as SGHTA and CDR2 as FQGNSA. The CDR3 loop reads CASSPRDRGPLVF. The CDR3 DNA reads TGTGCCAGCAGCCCCCGGGACAGGGGGCCCCTGGTCTTC.

This chain links TRBV4-2 with TRBJ2-3; D is tentatively TRBD1 or TRBD2 (6 bases each). Germline V gives CDR1 LGHNA, CDR2 YNFKEQ. CDR3 size: 14 residues. The V and J ends lost 1 base and 3 bases respectively, with 8 bases between them. This CDR3 is CASSQGGATDTQYF. The CDR3 region has the DNA TGTGCCAGCAGCCAAGGGGGGGCAACAGATACGCAGTATTTT.